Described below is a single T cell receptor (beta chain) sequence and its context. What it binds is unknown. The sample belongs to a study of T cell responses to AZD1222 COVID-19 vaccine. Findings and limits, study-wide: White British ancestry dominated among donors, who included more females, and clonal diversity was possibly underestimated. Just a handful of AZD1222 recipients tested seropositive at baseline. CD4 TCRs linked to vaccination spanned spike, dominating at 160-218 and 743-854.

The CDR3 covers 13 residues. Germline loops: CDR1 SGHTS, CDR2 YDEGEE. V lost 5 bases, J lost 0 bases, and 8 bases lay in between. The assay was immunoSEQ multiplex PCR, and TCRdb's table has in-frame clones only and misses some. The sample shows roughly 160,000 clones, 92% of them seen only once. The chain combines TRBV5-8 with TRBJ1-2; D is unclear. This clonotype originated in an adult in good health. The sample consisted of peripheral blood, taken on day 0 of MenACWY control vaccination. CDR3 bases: TGTGCCAGCAGGTCCGGACCTAACTATGGCTACACCTTC. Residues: CASRSGPNYGYTF.